Here is one T cell receptor (beta chain) with its context. This specimen belongs to a study of blood T cell repertoires in COVID-19. Study overall: Acute and convalescent COVID-19 specimens originated in the United States, Italy and Spain. T cells, B-cell-depleted T cells, or PBMCs supplied cDNA or gDNA.

Study processing details: For nucleated cells, counts were estimated from reference gene primer amplification. TCRdb's table, derived via immunoSEQ multiplex PCR, lists solely in-frame clones and lacks some. D and trimming come from the DNA, and the V and J calls and clone size come from that table. The sample holds 25,000 to 35,000 clones, roughly nine tenths seen once. This CDR3 has 15 amino acids. Trimming removed 0 bases from V and 7 bases from J; junction bases left unmatched: 5. CDR1 and CDR2 (germline): LNHDA, SQIVND (reference sequence). The chain employs TRBV19 and TRBJ2-1, with TRBD2 matching over 8 bases. The source is a man at least 80 years old with acute or convalescent COVID-19. Sample: peripheral blood. The CDR3 region is CASSIEAGEVNEQFF. In DNA form, the CDR3 reads TGTGCCAGTAGTATAGAAGCGGGAGAGGTAAATGAGCAGTTCTTC.